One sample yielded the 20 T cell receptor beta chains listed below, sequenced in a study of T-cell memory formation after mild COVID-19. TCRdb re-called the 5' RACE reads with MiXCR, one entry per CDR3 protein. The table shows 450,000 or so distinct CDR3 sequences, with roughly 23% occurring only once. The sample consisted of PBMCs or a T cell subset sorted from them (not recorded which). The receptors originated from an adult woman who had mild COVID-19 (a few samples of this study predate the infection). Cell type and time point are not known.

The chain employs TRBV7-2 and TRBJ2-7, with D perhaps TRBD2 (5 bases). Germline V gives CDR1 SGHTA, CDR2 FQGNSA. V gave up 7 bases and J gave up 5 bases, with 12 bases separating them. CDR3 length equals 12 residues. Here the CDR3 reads CASMQRPHEQYF. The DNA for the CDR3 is TGTGCCAGCATGCAGCGGCCGCACGAGCAGTACTTC.

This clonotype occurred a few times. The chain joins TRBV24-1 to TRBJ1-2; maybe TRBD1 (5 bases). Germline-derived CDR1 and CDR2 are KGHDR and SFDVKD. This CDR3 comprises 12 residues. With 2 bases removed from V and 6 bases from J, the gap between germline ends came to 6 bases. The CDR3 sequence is CATSDWGNGYTF. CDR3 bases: TGTGCCACCAGTGATTGGGGGAATGGCTACACCTTC.

CDR3 DNA: TGTGCCAGCTCACCACAGACACAGGGGTCAGGCACTGAAGCTTTCTTT. Translation gives CASSPQTQGSGTEAFF. The rearrangement uses TRBV18 and TRBJ1-1, with 7 bases matching TRBD1. J gave up 4 bases and V 1 base, and 9 bases lay outside the gene matches. The CDR3 totals 16 residues. In germline, CDR1 is KGHSH, CDR2 LQKENI.

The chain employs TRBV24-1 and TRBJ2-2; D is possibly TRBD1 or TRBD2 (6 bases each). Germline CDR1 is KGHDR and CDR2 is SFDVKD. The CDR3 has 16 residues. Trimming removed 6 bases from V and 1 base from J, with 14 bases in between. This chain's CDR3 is CATSRGALRNTGELFF. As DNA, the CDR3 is TGTGCCACCAGTAGGGGGGCCCTACGGAACACCGGGGAGCTGTTTTTT.

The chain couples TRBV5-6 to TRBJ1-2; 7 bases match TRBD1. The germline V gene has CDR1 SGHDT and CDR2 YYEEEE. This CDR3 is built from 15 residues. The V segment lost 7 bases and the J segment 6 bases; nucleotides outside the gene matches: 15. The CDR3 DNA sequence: TGTGCCAGCGTCCGGACCGGGACAGCGAGCCATGGCTACACCTTC. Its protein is CASVRTGTASHGYTF.

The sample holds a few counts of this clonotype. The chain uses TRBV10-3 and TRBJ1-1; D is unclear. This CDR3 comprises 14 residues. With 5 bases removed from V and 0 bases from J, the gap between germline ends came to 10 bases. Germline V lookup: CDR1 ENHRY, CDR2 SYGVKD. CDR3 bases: TGTGCCATCAGTCCTATTCAGGTGAACACTGAAGCTTTCTTT. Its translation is CAISPIQVNTEAFF.

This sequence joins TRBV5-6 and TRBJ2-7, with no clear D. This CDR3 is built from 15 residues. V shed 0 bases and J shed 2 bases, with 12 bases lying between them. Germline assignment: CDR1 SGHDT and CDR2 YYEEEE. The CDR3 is CASSLGQTTTYEQYF. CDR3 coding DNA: TGTGCCAGCAGCTTGGGCCAGACAACAACCTACGAGCAGTACTTC.

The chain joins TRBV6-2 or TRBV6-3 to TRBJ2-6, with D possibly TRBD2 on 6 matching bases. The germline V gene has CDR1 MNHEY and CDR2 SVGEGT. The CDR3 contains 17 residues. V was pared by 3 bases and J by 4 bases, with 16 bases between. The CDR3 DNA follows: TGTGCCAGCAGTTATCGGGGCTACGGAGGGGGGGCCAACGTCCTGACTTTC. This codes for CASSYRGYGGGANVLTF.

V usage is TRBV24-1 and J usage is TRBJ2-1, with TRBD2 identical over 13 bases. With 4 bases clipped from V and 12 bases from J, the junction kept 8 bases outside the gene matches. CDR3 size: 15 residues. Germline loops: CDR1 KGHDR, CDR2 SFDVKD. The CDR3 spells CATSDTTSGRARQFF. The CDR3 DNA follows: TGTGCCACCAGTGACACTACTAGCGGGAGGGCCCGGCAGTTCTTC.

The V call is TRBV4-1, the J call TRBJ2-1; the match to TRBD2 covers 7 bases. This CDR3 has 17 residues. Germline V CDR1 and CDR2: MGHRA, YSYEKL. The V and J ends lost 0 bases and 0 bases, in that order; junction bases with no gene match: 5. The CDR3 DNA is TGCGCCAGCAGCCAAGAGGGGGGGTTCAGCTCCTACAATGAGCAGTTCTTC. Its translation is CASSQEGGFSSYNEQFF.

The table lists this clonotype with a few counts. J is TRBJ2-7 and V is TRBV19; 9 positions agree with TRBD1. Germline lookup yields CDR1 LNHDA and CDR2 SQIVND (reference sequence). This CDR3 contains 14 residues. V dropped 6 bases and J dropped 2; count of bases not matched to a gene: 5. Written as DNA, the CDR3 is TGTGCCAGTAGACAACAGGGGGCTGCCTACGAGCAGTACTTC. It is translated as CASRQQGAAYEQYF.

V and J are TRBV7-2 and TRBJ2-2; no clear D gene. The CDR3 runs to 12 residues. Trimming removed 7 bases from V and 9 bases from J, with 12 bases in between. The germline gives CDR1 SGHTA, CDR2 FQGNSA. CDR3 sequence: CASTPSHRELFF. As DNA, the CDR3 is TGTGCCAGCACGCCCTCCCACCGGGAGCTGTTTTTT.

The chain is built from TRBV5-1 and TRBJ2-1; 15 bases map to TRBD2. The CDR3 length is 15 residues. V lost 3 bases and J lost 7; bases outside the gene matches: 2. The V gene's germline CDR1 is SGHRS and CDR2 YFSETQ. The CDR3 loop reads CASSWTSGGGNEQFF. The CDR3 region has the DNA TGCGCCAGCAGCTGGACTAGCGGGGGGGGAAATGAGCAGTTCTTC.

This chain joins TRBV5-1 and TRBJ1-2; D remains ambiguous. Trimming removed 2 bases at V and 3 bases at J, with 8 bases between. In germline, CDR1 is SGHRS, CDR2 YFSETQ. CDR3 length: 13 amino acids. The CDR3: CASSFLQDYGYTF. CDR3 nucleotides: TGCGCCAGCAGCTTTTTGCAGGACTATGGCTACACCTTC.

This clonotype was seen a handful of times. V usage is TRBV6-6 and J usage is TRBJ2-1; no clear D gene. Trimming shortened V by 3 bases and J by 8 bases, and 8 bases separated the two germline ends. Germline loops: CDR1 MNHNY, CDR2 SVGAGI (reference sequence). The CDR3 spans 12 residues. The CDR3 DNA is TGTGCCAGCAGTTATATCCGGGATGAGCAGTTCTTC. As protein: CASSYIRDEQFF.

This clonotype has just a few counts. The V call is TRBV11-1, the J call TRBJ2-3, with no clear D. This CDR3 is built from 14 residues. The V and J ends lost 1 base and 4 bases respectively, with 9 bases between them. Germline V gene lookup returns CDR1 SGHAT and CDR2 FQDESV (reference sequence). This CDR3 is CASSLGINPDTQYF. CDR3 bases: TGTGCCAGCAGCTTAGGAATCAATCCAGATACGCAGTATTTT.

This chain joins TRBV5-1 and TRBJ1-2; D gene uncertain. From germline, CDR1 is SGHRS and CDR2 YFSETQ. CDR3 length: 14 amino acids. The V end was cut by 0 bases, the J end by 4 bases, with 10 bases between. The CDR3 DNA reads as TGCGCCAGCAGCTTGGACCGGACCCGCTATGGCTACACCTTC. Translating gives CASSLDRTRYGYTF.

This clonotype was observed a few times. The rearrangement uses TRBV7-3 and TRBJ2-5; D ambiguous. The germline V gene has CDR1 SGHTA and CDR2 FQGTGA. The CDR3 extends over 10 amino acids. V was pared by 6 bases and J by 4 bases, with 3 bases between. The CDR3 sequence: CASRSETQYF. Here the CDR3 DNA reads TGTGCCAGCAGATCAGAGACCCAGTACTTC.

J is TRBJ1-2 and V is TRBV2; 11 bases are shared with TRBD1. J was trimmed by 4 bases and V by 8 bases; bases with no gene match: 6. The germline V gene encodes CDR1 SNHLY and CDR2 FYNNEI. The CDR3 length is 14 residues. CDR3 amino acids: CASAGTGGSYGYTF. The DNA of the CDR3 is TGTGCCAGCGCCGGGACAGGGGGTTCCTATGGCTACACCTTC.

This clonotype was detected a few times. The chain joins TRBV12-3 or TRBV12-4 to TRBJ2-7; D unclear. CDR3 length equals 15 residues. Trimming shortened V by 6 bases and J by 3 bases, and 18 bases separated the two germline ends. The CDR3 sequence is CASSALRYRGYEQYF. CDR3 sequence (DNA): TGTGCCAGCAGCGCACTCCGGTACAGAGGCTACGAGCAGTACTTC.